This T cell receptor beta chain is drawn from a study of blood T cell repertoires in COVID-19. The protocol was immunoSEQ multiplex PCR, while the TCRdb copy is restricted to in-frame clones and leaves out a portion. The repertoire has roughly 480,000 clones, approximately 92% of them found once; the top ten carry over 0.7%. The sample consisted of peripheral blood. This receptor was identified in a man aged 18 to 29 with COVID-19, enrolled during active disease.

The CDR3 protein is CASSGQGSNEKLFF. CDR3 in DNA: TGTGCCAGCTCAGGACAGGGTTCTAATGAAAAACTGTTTTTT. The V gene is TRBV18, the J gene TRBJ1-4; 8 nucleotides agree with TRBD1. V lost 5 bases, J lost 3 bases, and 2 bases stayed unmatched. Germline loops: CDR1 KGHSH, CDR2 LQKENI. This CDR3 is built from 14 residues.